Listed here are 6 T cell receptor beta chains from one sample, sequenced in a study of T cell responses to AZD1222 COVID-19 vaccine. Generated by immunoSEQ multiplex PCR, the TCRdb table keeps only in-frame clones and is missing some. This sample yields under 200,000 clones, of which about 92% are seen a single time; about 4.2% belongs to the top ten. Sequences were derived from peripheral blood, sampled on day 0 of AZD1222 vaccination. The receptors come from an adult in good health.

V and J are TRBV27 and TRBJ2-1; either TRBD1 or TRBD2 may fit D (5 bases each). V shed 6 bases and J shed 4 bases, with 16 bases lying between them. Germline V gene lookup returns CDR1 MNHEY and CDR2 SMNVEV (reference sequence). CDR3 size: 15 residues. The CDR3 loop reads CASRLFGAPYNEQFF. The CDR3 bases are TGTGCCAGCAGATTGTTCGGGGCCCCATACAATGAGCAGTTCTTC.

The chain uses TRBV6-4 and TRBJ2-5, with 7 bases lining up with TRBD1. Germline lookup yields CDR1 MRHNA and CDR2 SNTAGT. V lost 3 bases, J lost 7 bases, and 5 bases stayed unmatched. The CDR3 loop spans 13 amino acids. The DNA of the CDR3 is TGTGCCAGCAGTGAGTCACAGGGGAGGACCCAGTACTTC. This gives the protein CASSESQGRTQYF.

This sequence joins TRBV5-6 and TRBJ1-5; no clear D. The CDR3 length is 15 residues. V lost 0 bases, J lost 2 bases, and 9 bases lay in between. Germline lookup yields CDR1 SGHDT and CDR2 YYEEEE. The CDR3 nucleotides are TGTGCCAGCAGCTTGGGCTGGGGTGGCAATCAGCCCCAGCATTTT. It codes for CASSLGWGGNQPQHF.

CDR3 nucleotides: TGTGCCAGCAGTTACTCGAAGAACACTGAAGCTTTCTTT. This encodes CASSYSKNTEAFF. V is TRBV6-5 and J is TRBJ1-1, with no clear D. CDR3 length equals 13 residues. CDR1 is MNHEY, CDR2 SVGAGI, per germline. Trimming took 0 bases from V and 1 from J, leaving 3 bases between them.

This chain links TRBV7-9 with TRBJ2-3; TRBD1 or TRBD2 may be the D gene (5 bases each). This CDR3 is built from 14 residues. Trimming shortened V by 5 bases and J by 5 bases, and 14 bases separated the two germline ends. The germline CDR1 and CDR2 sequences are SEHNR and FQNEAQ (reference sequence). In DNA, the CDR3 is TGTGCCAGCAGCCTCGGGACCCGCGGAGATACGCAGTATTTT. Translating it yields CASSLGTRGDTQYF.

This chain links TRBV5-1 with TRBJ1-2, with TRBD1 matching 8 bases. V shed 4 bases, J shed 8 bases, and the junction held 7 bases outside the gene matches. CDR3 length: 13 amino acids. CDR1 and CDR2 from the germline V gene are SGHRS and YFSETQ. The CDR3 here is CASSTDREGGYTF. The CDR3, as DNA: TGCGCCAGCAGCACGGACAGGGAGGGAGGCTACACCTTC.